The rows below give T cell receptor beta chains drawn from one sample of a study of blood T cells in healthy people across ages. A single record per CDR3 protein comes from TCRdb applying MiXCR to the 5' RACE reads. There are about 680,000 distinct CDR3 sequences in the sample; roughly 50% occur only once, and 25% to 35% lies in the top ten. The sequenced sample consisted of blood. These receptors all come from a woman aged 55-69 years in good health. The CDR3 runs from the conserved cysteine through the conserved F or W. D genes are given only for firm matches. The size of a clone is reported for some rows only, either as once, few or many, or as a class for expanded clones.

CDR3aa | CDR3nt | j_gene | v_gene | d_gene | abundance
CATSDGQPPYEQYF | TGTGCCACCAGTGATGGACAGCCGCCTTACGAGCAGTACTTC | TRBJ2-7 | TRBV24-1 | NA | few
CSARAPPEQYF | TGCAGTGCTCGCGCCCCGCCGGAGCAGTACTTC | TRBJ2-7 | TRBV20-1 | NA | few
CASSTRRDRDPYGYTF | TGTGCCAGCAGTACCCGCCGGGACAGGGATCCTTATGGCTACACCTTC | TRBJ1-2 | TRBV28 | TRBD1 | few
CSVEGWGGSYNEQFF | TGCAGCGTTGAAGGCTGGGGAGGCTCCTACAATGAGCAGTTCTTC | TRBJ2-1 | TRBV29-1 | NA | NA
CSVEDPSLGGQFF | TGCAGCGTTGAAGATCCGTCTCTTGGGGGGCAGTTCTTC | TRBJ2-1 | TRBV29-1 | NA | NA
CASSPQKSNYGYTF | TGTGCCAGCAGTCCACAGAAATCTAACTATGGCTACACCTTC | TRBJ1-2 | TRBV27 | NA | NA
CASSLEFLAGITDTQYF | TGTGCCAGCAGCTTAGAGTTCCTAGCGGGGATCACAGATACGCAGTATTTT | TRBJ2-3 | TRBV7-2 | TRBD2 | NA
CASSLEYQREVYEQYF | TGTGCCAGCAGCTTAGAATACCAGCGGGAGGTATACGAGCAGTACTTC | TRBJ2-7 | TRBV7-2 | TRBD2 | few
CASSLSGQRTNTQYF | TGTGCCAGCAGCTTGAGTGGACAGCGCACAAATACGCAGTATTTT | TRBJ2-3 | TRBV7-9 | NA | NA
CASTLGRAGWDTQYF | TGTGCCAGCACCCTGGGACGAGCGGGATGGGATACGCAGTATTTT | TRBJ2-3 | TRBV28 | TRBD2 | NA
CAWSGHNTGELFF | TGTGCCTGGAGTGGCCACAACACCGGGGAGCTGTTTTTT | TRBJ2-2 | TRBV30 | NA | NA
CASRHRGGTDTQYF | TGTGCCAGCAGACACAGGGGTGGCACAGATACGCAGTATTTT | TRBJ2-3 | TRBV6-5 | TRBD1 | NA
CSARGLAMMSYEQYF | TGCAGTGCTAGGGGACTAGCCATGATGTCCTACGAGCAGTACTTC | TRBJ2-7 | TRBV20-1 | TRBD2 | once
CASSFRLAGYNEQFF | TGTGCCAGCAGCTTTCGTCTAGCGGGGTACAATGAGCAGTTCTTC | TRBJ2-1 | TRBV7-2 | TRBD2 | few
CASSLQMNTGELFF | TGTGCCAGCAGCTTACAAATGAACACCGGGGAGCTGTTTTTT | TRBJ2-2 | TRBV7-3 | NA | NA
CSIGTSGKQETQYF | TGCAGCATAGGGACTAGCGGAAAACAAGAGACCCAGTACTTC | TRBJ2-5 | TRBV20-1 | TRBD2 | NA
CSATPGTSGRLFTGELFF | TGCAGTGCAACCCCCGGGACTAGCGGGAGACTATTCACCGGGGAGCTGTTTTTT | TRBJ2-2 | TRBV20-1 | TRBD2 | NA
CASSPVGVYNEQFF | TGTGCCAGCTCACCGGTGGGCGTATACAATGAGCAGTTCTTC | TRBJ2-1 | TRBV18 | NA | NA
CSVLGGIGQPQHF | TGCAGCGTTCTGGGAGGGATAGGTCAGCCCCAGCATTTT | TRBJ1-5 | TRBV29-1 | NA | NA
CSARDLVVWSTEQFF | TGCAGTGCTAGAGATCTAGTAGTCTGGTCTACTGAGCAGTTCTTC | TRBJ2-1 | TRBV20-1 | NA | NA
CASSPGLGPNEQFF | TGTGCCAGCAGCCCTGGACTAGGGCCCAATGAGCAGTTCTTC | TRBJ2-1 | TRBV7-6 | TRBD2 | NA
CASSSGLAGGVEQFF | TGTGCCAGCAGCTCGGGACTAGCGGGAGGTGTTGAGCAGTTCTTC | TRBJ2-1 | TRBV9 | TRBD2 | few
CASSELTSTDTQYF | TGCGCCAGCAGTGAGTTGACTAGCACAGATACGCAGTATTTT | TRBJ2-3 | TRBV10-1 | NA | NA
CASSQDLAGVREQFF | TGTGCCAGCAGCCAAGACCTAGCGGGAGTCAGGGAGCAGTTCTTC | TRBJ2-1 | TRBV14 | TRBD2 | NA
CSARVSGISNQPQHF | TGCAGTGCTAGAGTCTCCGGGATAAGCAATCAGCCCCAGCATTTT | TRBJ1-5 | TRBV20-1 | NA | NA
CASSITGNSPLHF | TGTGCCAGCAGTATAACGGGCAATTCACCCCTCCACTTT | TRBJ1-6 | TRBV28 | NA | NA
CASSLGGPGANVLTF | TGTGCCAGCTCCTTAGGGGGTCCGGGGGCCAACGTCCTGACTTTC | TRBJ2-6 | TRBV2 | NA | NA
CSGGGTQRTEQFF | TGCAGTGGTGGGGGGACCCAGCGTACTGAGCAGTTCTTC | TRBJ2-1 | TRBV29-1 | NA | once
CASGRDGDTQYF | TGTGCCAGCGGACGGGACGGGGATACGCAGTATTTT | TRBJ2-3 | TRBV7-2 | NA | NA
CASSQDREGWSFF | TGTGCCAGCAGCCAAGATAGGGAGGGTTGGTCTTTCTTT | TRBJ1-1 | TRBV4-2 | NA | few
CASSFVGLGNIQYF | TGTGCCAGCAGCTTTGTAGGGCTCGGGAACATTCAGTACTTC | TRBJ2-4 | TRBV7-2 | NA | few
CASSLIDSHEQFF | TGTGCCAGCAGCTTAATAGATTCCCACGAGCAGTTCTTC | TRBJ2-1 | TRBV7-2 | NA | NA
CSARDYGSWLRNEQFF | TGCAGTGCTAGAGATTACGGGAGTTGGTTACGGAATGAGCAGTTCTTC | TRBJ2-1 | TRBV20-1 | NA | NA
CASSKVTSGRASPSYEQYF | TGTGCCAGCAGCAAAGTTACTAGCGGGAGGGCCTCACCGTCCTACGAGCAGTACTTC | TRBJ2-7 | TRBV21-1 | NA | NA
CASSRIAGAPVGEQFF | TGTGCCAGCAGTCGAATAGCGGGAGCCCCGGTCGGTGAGCAGTTCTTC | TRBJ2-1 | TRBV27 | TRBD2 | NA
CAISESPPGYGYTF | TGTGCCATCAGTGAGTCGCCGCCAGGCTATGGCTACACCTTC | TRBJ1-2 | TRBV10-3 | NA | few
CASSSRQGPSKTQYF | TGTGCCAGCAGTTCCCGACAGGGCCCGAGTAAGACCCAGTACTTC | TRBJ2-5 | TRBV28 | TRBD1 | few
CASSFEGEADTQYF | TGTGCCAGCAGCTTTGAGGGAGAGGCAGATACGCAGTATTTT | TRBJ2-3 | TRBV11-3 | NA | once
CASSELGLAGGGNEQFF | TGTGCCAGCAGTGAATTGGGACTAGCGGGAGGGGGAAATGAGCAGTTCTTC | TRBJ2-1 | TRBV25-1 | TRBD2 | NA
CASSPGKEQFF | TGTGCCAGCAGCCCCGGGAAAGAGCAGTTCTTC | TRBJ2-1 | TRBV9 | NA | NA
CSARTGKNIQYF | TGCAGTGCTAGGACAGGGAAAAACATTCAGTACTTC | TRBJ2-4 | TRBV20-1 | TRBD1 | NA
CSAREGPNGNIQYF | TGCAGTGCTAGAGAGGGCCCGAATGGGAACATTCAGTACTTC | TRBJ2-4 | TRBV20-1 | NA | NA
CAAGRGEGGLNSYNSPLHF | TGTGCCGCCGGCCGGGGTGAGGGGGGGCTAAACTCCTATAATTCACCCCTCCACTTT | TRBJ1-6 | TRBV7-4 | NA | few
CASSLTGTGVYEQYF | TGTGCCAGCAGCTTAACCGGGACAGGGGTCTACGAGCAGTACTTC | TRBJ2-7 | TRBV7-2 | TRBD1 | few
CSVVSGGSATSRGDAQYF | TGCAGCGTTGTCTCTGGCGGGAGTGCAACCTCCCGGGGAGATGCGCAGTATTTT | TRBJ2-3 | TRBV29-1 | TRBD2 | NA
CASSLVVLGANVLTF | TGCGCCAGCAGCTTGGTGGTATTGGGGGCCAACGTCCTGACTTTC | TRBJ2-6 | TRBV5-1 | NA | NA
CASSVAVQGLYNEQFF | TGTGCCAGCAGCGTAGCAGTGCAGGGACTTTACAATGAGCAGTTCTTC | TRBJ2-1 | TRBV9 | NA | many
CASMGLAGQTEAQYF | TGTGCCAGCATGGGACTAGCGGGGCAGACGGAGGCCCAGTACTTC | TRBJ2-5 | TRBV6-5 | TRBD2 | NA
CASSVRAFGTQYF | TGTGCCAGCAGTGTGCGTGCTTTTGGGACCCAGTACTTC | TRBJ2-5 | TRBV12-3/TRBV12-4 | NA | NA
CASSTDRPSSYGYTF | TGTGCCAGCAGCACCGACAGGCCGTCCTCCTATGGCTACACCTTC | TRBJ1-2 | TRBV21-1 | NA | NA
CAISAPTGANEQYF | TGTGCCATCAGTGCCCCGACAGGGGCTAATGAGCAGTACTTC | TRBJ2-5 | TRBV10-3 | TRBD1 | few
CASSVSGTSRSGANVLTF | TGTGCCAGCAGCGTTTCCGGGACTAGTCGGTCTGGGGCCAACGTCCTGACTTTC | TRBJ2-6 | TRBV9 | TRBD2 | few
CASSLPGQGLQETQYF | TGCGCCAGCAGCCTACCCGGACAGGGGCTTCAAGAGACCCAGTACTTC | TRBJ2-5 | TRBV5-1 | TRBD1 | few
CAVASIRGKGPPDWDIQYF | TGTGCCGTCGCATCAATTCGCGGGAAGGGGCCCCCCGACTGGGACATTCAGTACTTC | TRBJ2-4 | TRBV25-1 | NA | few
CASSLVASGSPEQFF | TGCGCCAGCAGCTTGGTTGCTAGCGGGAGTCCTGAGCAGTTCTTC | TRBJ2-1 | TRBV5-1 | TRBD2 | NA